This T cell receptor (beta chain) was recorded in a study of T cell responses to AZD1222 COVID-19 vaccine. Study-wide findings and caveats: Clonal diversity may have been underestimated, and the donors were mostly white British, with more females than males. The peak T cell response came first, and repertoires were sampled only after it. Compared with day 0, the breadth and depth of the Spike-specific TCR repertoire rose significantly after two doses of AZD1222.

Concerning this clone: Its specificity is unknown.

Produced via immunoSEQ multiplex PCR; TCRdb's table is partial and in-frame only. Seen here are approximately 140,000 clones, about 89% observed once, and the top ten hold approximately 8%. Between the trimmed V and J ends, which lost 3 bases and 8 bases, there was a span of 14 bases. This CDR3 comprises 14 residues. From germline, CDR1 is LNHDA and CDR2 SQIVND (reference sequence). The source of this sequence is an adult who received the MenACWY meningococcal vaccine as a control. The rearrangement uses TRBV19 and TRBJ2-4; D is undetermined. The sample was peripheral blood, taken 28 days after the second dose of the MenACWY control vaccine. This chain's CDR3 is CASSMGSGIDIQYF. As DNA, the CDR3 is TGTGCCAGTAGTATGGGATCGGGCATTGACATTCAGTACTTC.